A selection of T cell receptor beta chains follows, all from one sample in a study of blood T cell repertoires in COVID-19. Clones were read by immunoSEQ multiplex PCR, and TCRdb kept only the in-frame ones, dropping some. The sample records about 170,000 clones, 65% to 90% being singletons. The material sequenced was PBMCs or T cells enriched from blood (not recorded which). These receptors all come from a man aged 50 to 59 who had recovered from COVID-19. The CDR3 runs from the conserved cysteine through the conserved F or W. The order of the fields is V gene, J gene, clone size, CDR3 length, D gene, CDR3 DNA, CDR3 protein. D genes are given only for firm matches. For some rows the clone size is stated as once, few or many, or as a class when expanded; others skip it.

TRBV27,TRBJ1-1,-,14,TRBD1,TGTGCCAGCAGTTTAGGCACAGGGGGGACTGAAGCTTTCTTT,CASSLGTGGTEAFF
TRBV5-1,TRBJ1-5,few,16,-,TGCGCCAGCAGCTGGGGTGGAGGGGATAGCAATCAGCCCCAGCATTTT,CASSWGGGDSNQPQHF
TRBV6-6,TRBJ1-3,-,14,-,TGTGCCAGCAGTTACTCGGGAGGGGATCACACCATATATTTT,CASSYSGGDHTIYF
TRBV7-8,TRBJ2-1,-,14,-,TGTGCCAGCAGGCTAGGACAGTCTTGGAATGAGCAGTTCTTC,CASRLGQSWNEQFF
TRBV7-9,TRBJ2-2,-,18,TRBD2,TGTGCCAGCAGCTTACCGACGACTAGCGGGGGGCAAGGCGGGGAGCTGTTTTTT,CASSLPTTSGGQGGELFF
TRBV15,TRBJ1-3,-,15,TRBD1,TGTGCCACCAGCAGATTCCGGACAGGGAGAGACACCATATATTTT,CATSRFRTGRDTIYF
TRBV3-1/TRBV3-2,TRBJ2-1,few,18,TRBD2,TGTGCCAGCAGCCAAGAAATGGCTAGCGGGCTCTCCTACAATGAGCAGTTCTTC,CASSQEMASGLSYNEQFF
TRBV7-9,TRBJ1-1,-,15,-,TGTGCCAGCAGCTTAGTTGCAGGGGCCAACACTGAAGCTTTCTTT,CASSLVAGANTEAFF
TRBV5-1,TRBJ1-6,-,14,-,TGCGCCAGCAGCTGGGCAGAGTATAATTCACCCCTCCACTTT,CASSWAEYNSPLHF
TRBV4-1,TRBJ2-7,-,16,-,TGCGCCAGCAGCCAAGATGAGGCTGGGTACTCCTACGAGCAGTACTTC,CASSQDEAGYSYEQYF
TRBV11-2,TRBJ1-1,-,13,TRBD1,TGTGCCAGCAGCGACAGGGGGAGGACTGAAGCTTTCTTT,CASSDRGRTEAFF
TRBV2,TRBJ1-1,-,14,-,TGTGCCAGCAGTGAAGGGGGGAGGTACACTGAAGCTTTCTTT,CASSEGGRYTEAFF
TRBV7-8,TRBJ1-1,-,18,-,TGTGCCAGCAGCGACCGGACCCAGGGCTCGGTTAGGAACACTGAAGCTTTCTTT,CASSDRTQGSVRNTEAFF
TRBV19,TRBJ2-5,-,13,-,TGTGCCACCACGGGATCAGGACAAGAGACCCAGTACTTC,CATTGSGQETQYF
TRBV4-1,TRBJ2-3,-,15,TRBD1,TGCGCCAGCAGCCAGGGACAGGGGACCACAGATACGCAGTATTTT,CASSQGQGTTDTQYF
TRBV10-3,TRBJ1-4,-,15,TRBD1,TGTGCCATCCGGAGGGGGCGCGAATCTAATGAAAAACTGTTTTTT,CAIRRGRESNEKLFF
TRBV12-5,TRBJ2-2,-,16,TRBD1,TGTGCTAGTGGTTTGACCGGGACAGGGATCACCGGGGAGCTGTTTTTT,CASGLTGTGITGELFF
TRBV3-1/TRBV3-2,TRBJ1-2,-,14,-,TGTGCCAGCAGCCAAGATCTGGGCAAGTATGGCTACACCTTC,CASSQDLGKYGYTF
TRBV11-2,TRBJ2-2,-,15,TRBD1,TGTGCCAGCAGCTTTGGGACAGAGAACACCGGGGAGCTGTTTTTT,CASSFGTENTGELFF
TRBV10-3,TRBJ1-3,-,18,TRBD1,TGTGCCATCAGGGGGACAGGGGATAGTCCCCGCTCTGGAAACACCATATATTTT,CAIRGTGDSPRSGNTIYF
TRBV9,TRBJ1-1,-,15,TRBD1,TGTGCCAGCAGTGGGACAGGGGGCGCGGGCACTGAAGCTTTCTTT,CASSGTGGAGTEAFF
TRBV28,TRBJ1-6,few,17,-,TGTGCCAGCAGTTTGTCGGGGGGCTTCTCCTATAATTCACCCCTCCACTTT,CASSLSGGFSYNSPLHF
TRBV5-6,TRBJ1-6,-,15,TRBD1,TGTGCCAGCAGCCAAGACAGGGCGAGAAGTTCACCCCTCCACTTT,CASSQDRARSSPLHF
TRBV19,TRBJ2-7,-,15,TRBD2,TGTGCCAGTAGTTCCTCACTAGCGCCCTCCTACGAGCAGTACTTC,CASSSSLAPSYEQYF
TRBV6-5,TRBJ1-2,-,13,TRBD1,TGTGCCAGCAAGACAGGGAGGAACTATGGCTACACCTTC,CASKTGRNYGYTF
TRBV6-5,TRBJ2-1,-,15,TRBD2,TGTGCCAGCAGTTTCAAGCGGGGGGCCTGGAATGAGCAGTTCTTC,CASSFKRGAWNEQFF
TRBV6-5,TRBJ1-6,-,15,-,TGTGCCAGCAGTTACTCCTCAGGGGACAATTCACCCCTCCACTTT,CASSYSSGDNSPLHF
TRBV4-1,TRBJ1-2,-,14,-,TGCGCCAGCAGCCAAGAAGAGGGAGGTGATGGCTACACCTTC,CASSQEEGGDGYTF
TRBV6-6,TRBJ2-6,-,14,-,TGTGCCAGCAGACGGGGGTATGGGGCCAACGTCCTGACTTTC,CASRRGYGANVLTF
TRBV7-8,TRBJ2-7,-,16,TRBD1,TGTGCCAGCAGCTTACCCCTCCGGGACAGGTTCCCCGAGCAGTACTTC,CASSLPLRDRFPEQYF
TRBV19,TRBJ1-3,-,15,-,TGTGCCAGTAGTATTGGGCAGGGCTCTGGAAACACCATATATTTT,CASSIGQGSGNTIYF
TRBV3-1/TRBV3-2,TRBJ2-7,-,16,-,TGTGCCAGCAGCCAAGATCTGGTGACAGGCACCTACGAGCAGTACTTC,CASSQDLVTGTYEQYF
TRBV6-1,TRBJ1-1,-,18,-,TGTGCCAGCAGTGATGGGGGGGCGCGTCTCCGGGGGAACACTGAAGCTTTCTTT,CASSDGGARLRGNTEAFF
TRBV9,TRBJ2-1,-,16,TRBD2,TGTGCCAGCACCCTAGCGGGGGGAAGCTCCTACAATGAGCAGTTCTTC,CASTLAGGSSYNEQFF
TRBV5-8,TRBJ2-7,once,14,-,TGTGCCAGCAGGGTACGGGGGACCAGCTACGAGCAGTACTTC,CASRVRGTSYEQYF
TRBV6-6,TRBJ1-6,few,19,TRBD1,TGTGCCAGCAGCTTCCGGGACAGGGGATCTAGCTCCTATAATTCACCCCTCCACTTT,CASSFRDRGSSSYNSPLHF
TRBV19,TRBJ1-1,once,14,-,TGTGCCAGTATTCGACTACAGGGGAACACTGAAGCTTTCTTT,CASIRLQGNTEAFF
TRBV6-1,TRBJ1-2,-,13,-,TGTGCCAGCAGTGAATCTGAGACGGGGGGCTACACCTTC,CASSESETGGYTF
TRBV5-1,TRBJ1-3,-,18,-,TGCGCCAGCAGCTTGGCCCCCAACCAGGGGATATCTGGAAACACCATATATTTT,CASSLAPNQGISGNTIYF
TRBV7-3,TRBJ2-3,-,13,-,TGTGCCAGCAGCTCGGACTTCACAGATACGCAGTATTTT,CASSSDFTDTQYF
TRBV30,TRBJ2-1,-,15,TRBD1,TGTGCCTGGAGTGTACTCGGGACAGGGCTTCGTGAGCAGTTCTTC,CAWSVLGTGLREQFF